Listed below are T cell receptor beta chains from one sample, sequenced in a study of molecular identifiers for immune sequencing clone quantification. MiXCR, run by TCRdb on the PCR reads, gives a single entry per CDR3 protein. The table lists 600,000 to 650,000 distinct CDR3 sequences, about 20% of them singletons. The sample comprised naive CD8+ T cells from blood, with Jurkat cell RNA spiked in. The receptors originated from a human donor in good health. Some libraries in this study had Jurkat cell RNA spiked in. Each CDR3 is given with its conserved first and last residue. Fields, in order: CDR3 protein, CDR3 DNA, J gene, clone size, D gene, V gene. The D gene is left open where the match is weak. Size tells how often a clone was seen (once, few, many) or the class of an expanded clone, and some rows leave it out.

CSARVLGVSTYGYTF,TGCAGTGCTAGAGTTTTGGGGGTTTCAACGTATGGCTACACCTTC,TRBJ1-2,-,-,TRBV20-1
CASGPDTFNQPQHF,TGTGCCAGCGGCCCCGACACCTTCAATCAGCCCCAGCATTTT,TRBJ1-5,many,-,TRBV28
CASSSAGRRVPYEQYF,TGTGCCAGCAGTTCGGCCGGTAGGCGGGTTCCCTACGAGCAGTACTTC,TRBJ2-7,-,-,TRBV27
CASSIEGYIGDTQYF,TGTGCCAGTAGTATTGAGGGGTACATTGGAGATACGCAGTATTTT,TRBJ2-3,many,-,TRBV19
CASSRQGAEQYF,TGTGCCAGCAGCCGACAGGGGGCCGAGCAGTACTTC,TRBJ2-7,many,TRBD1,TRBV27
CASSYYPGRETSRTQYF,TGTGCCAGCAGTTACTACCCGGGGAGGGAGACGTCGCGGACCCAGTACTTC,TRBJ2-5,-,TRBD2,TRBV6-6
CASSSGLSPRVGQFF,TGTGCCAGCAGCTCGGGACTAAGCCCCCGCGTCGGGCAGTTCTTC,TRBJ2-1,many,TRBD2,TRBV13
CASSLGTSGIHNEQFF,TGTGCCAGCAGCCTCGGGACTAGCGGGATCCACAATGAGCAGTTCTTC,TRBJ2-1,few,TRBD2,TRBV7-9
CASSGALGNEQFF,TGTGCCAGCAGTGGGGCCCTCGGCAATGAGCAGTTCTTC,TRBJ2-1,many,-,TRBV2
CASSSSTGGWTEAFF,TGTGCCAGCAGTTCCTCGACAGGGGGATGGACTGAAGCTTTCTTT,TRBJ1-1,-,TRBD1,TRBV27
CSVDGGTFYNEQFF,TGCAGCGTTGATGGCGGGACCTTCTACAATGAGCAGTTCTTC,TRBJ2-1,many,-,TRBV29-1
CASSPDSLRGNEQFF,TGTGCCAGTAGTCCGGACAGTCTCAGGGGCAATGAGCAGTTCTTC,TRBJ2-1,many,-,TRBV19
CASSPIPAFRYGYTF,TGTGCCAGCAGCCCTATCCCCGCCTTTCGCTATGGCTACACCTTC,TRBJ1-2,-,-,TRBV7-9
CASSLARGNQETQYF,TGTGCCAGCAGCTTAGCGCGGGGGAACCAAGAGACCCAGTACTTC,TRBJ2-5,many,TRBD2,TRBV11-1
CASSSRVGMENEKLFF,TGTGCCAGCAGCTCCCGGGTAGGGATGGAGAATGAAAAACTGTTTTTT,TRBJ1-4,many,-,TRBV13
CASSPRRGIGGNTEAFF,TGTGCCAGCAGCCCGAGACGGGGGATAGGAGGAAACACCGAAGCTTTCTTT,TRBJ1-1,-,-,TRBV14
CASSQGLAGVTLNTGELFF,TGTGCCAGCAGCCAAGGGCTAGCGGGGGTTACCCTGAACACCGGGGAGCTGTTTTTT,TRBJ2-2,once,TRBD2,TRBV3-1
CASSLAGGGEAFF,TGTGCCAGCAGCTTAGCTGGAGGGGGTGAAGCTTTCTTT,TRBJ1-1,-,-,TRBV11-2
CASSSGFSGELFF,TGTGCCAGCAGCTCAGGGTTTTCCGGGGAGCTGTTTTTT,TRBJ2-2,many,-,TRBV5-6
CASSWKSTDTQYF,TGCGCCAGCAGCTGGAAAAGCACAGATACGCAGTATTTT,TRBJ2-3,many,-,TRBV5-1
CASSQDRVGGSYEQYF,TGCGCCAGCAGCCAAGATCGGGTGGGAGGATCCTACGAGCAGTACTTC,TRBJ2-7,many,-,TRBV4-3
CASSAGGLNTGELFF,TGTGCCAGCAGTGCAGGGGGCCTGAACACCGGGGAGCTGTTTTTT,TRBJ2-2,many,TRBD1,TRBV27
CATSDLPRDNLGDTQYF,TGTGCCACCAGTGATTTGCCAAGGGACAACCTAGGAGATACGCAGTATTTT,TRBJ2-3,many,-,TRBV24-1
CASSTWDRNYEQYF,TGTGCCAGCAGCACCTGGGACAGAAACTACGAGCAGTACTTC,TRBJ2-7,many,TRBD1,TRBV11-2
CASSQDWAGGFYNEQFF,TGCGCCAGCAGCCAAGATTGGGCGGGGGGCTTCTACAATGAGCAGTTCTTC,TRBJ2-1,-,TRBD2,TRBV7-9
CASSLPAGATDTQYF,TGCGCCAGCAGCTTGCCGGCAGGGGCCACAGATACGCAGTATTTT,TRBJ2-3,few,-,TRBV5-1
CASSLSLSTEAFF,TGTGCTAGCAGCTTAAGTTTGAGCACTGAAGCTTTCTTT,TRBJ1-1,many,-,TRBV7-7
CASSLGGFGDEQFF,TGTGCCAGCAGTTTGGGGGGGTTTGGAGATGAGCAGTTCTTC,TRBJ2-1,few,TRBD2,TRBV27
CASTIAGLTYEQYF,TGTGCCAGCACTATAGCGGGTCTAACCTACGAGCAGTACTTC,TRBJ2-7,-,TRBD2,TRBV6-2/TRBV6-3
CASSDTGTGSDDEQFF,TGTGCCAGCAGTGATACCGGGACAGGGAGCGACGATGAGCAGTTCTTC,TRBJ2-1,once,TRBD1,TRBV12-3/TRBV12-4
CASSTIPGLTFRETQYF,TGTGCCAGCAGTACCATCCCGGGACTTACTTTCAGGGAGACCCAGTACTTC,TRBJ2-5,few,-,TRBV12-3/TRBV12-4